This T cell receptor (beta chain) derives from a study of CD8 T cells in ankylosing spondylitis. General study results and limits: Blood from ankylosing spondylitis patients appeared to carry a characteristic eight-variant TCR beta motif. Significant enrichment of disease-linked clones was reported in matched ankylosing spondylitis synovial fluid.

TCRdb processed the 5' RACE reads anew with MiXCR; each CDR3 protein has one entry. The sample yields hundreds of thousands of distinct CDR3 sequences, roughly 17% seen once. This clonotype was counted a few times. Its antigen is currently unknown. CDR3 length: 15 amino acids. The germline V gene encodes CDR1 MGHRA and CDR2 YSYEKL. Trimming stripped 1 base from V and 5 bases from J, with 12 bases between. What was sequenced was blood, either unsorted or a sorted T cell fraction (not recorded which). The sequence was collected from a male donor with ankylosing spondylitis. V usage is TRBV4-1 and J usage is TRBJ1-5; D perhaps matches TRBD1 (6 bases). The CDR3 DNA is TGCGCCAGCAGCCAAGGCGGCAGGGGATATCAGCCCCAGCATTTT. The encoded protein is CASSQGGRGYQPQHF.